This passage covers 15 T cell receptor beta chains from one sample sequenced in a study of T cell repertoires in cytomegalovirus infection. TCRdb reprocessed the reads via MiXCR and lists one record per CDR3 protein. Of hundreds of thousands of distinct CDR3 sequences in the sample, under 45% are singletons; the top ten hold 43%. What these receptors recognize is not known. Sequenced here: cultured PBMCs, sampled from culture after CMV antigen stimulation. All receptors derive from a human donor in good health (CMV status not recorded). Some clones in this sample may be carry-over from other donors' samples.

This chain uses TRBV29-1 with TRBJ2-3; D uncertain. Per germline, CDR1 SQVTM and CDR2 ANQGSEA. V lost 8 bases and J 2 bases, leaving 8 bases between the germline ends. This CDR3 contains 11 residues. The CDR3 region is CSPVHTDTQYF. In DNA, the CDR3 is TGCAGCCCGGTACACACAGATACGCAGTATTTT.

This clonotype was counted once. This chain connects TRBV6-1 to TRBJ2-2; no definite D call. This CDR3 region has 14 residues. Trimming shortened V by 2 bases and J by 6 bases, and 10 bases separated the two germline ends. Germline assignment: CDR1 MNHNS and CDR2 SASEGT. In DNA form, the CDR3 reads TGTGCCAGCAGTGAACCGACACACGCCGGGGAGCTGTTTTTT. It translates to CASSEPTHAGELFF.

The chain is built from TRBV11-2 and TRBJ2-5; TRBD2 might be the D (6 bases). Germline values: CDR1 SGHAT, CDR2 FQNNGV. CDR3 size: 15 residues. Deletions cut 5 bases from V and 5 bases from J, with 18 bases between. The CDR3, as DNA: TGTGCCAGCAGCACCTTTGCGGGGTGGGGTGAGACCCAGTACTTC. Translation gives CASSTFAGWGETQYF.

In this sample, this clonotype turned up a few times. The chain links TRBV7-9 to TRBJ1-2, with a possible D match to TRBD1 (5 bases). Trimming took off 1 base at V and 8 bases at J, with 11 bases between the two ends. Germline CDR1 SEHNR, CDR2 FQNEAQ (reference sequence). CDR3 size: 13 residues. The CDR3 reads CASSLVVQGGYTF. CDR3 sequence (DNA): TGTGCCAGCAGCTTAGTAGTTCAGGGAGGCTACACCTTC.

The chain links TRBV12-3 or TRBV12-4 to TRBJ2-5; 7 nucleotides align to TRBD2. V lost 1 base and J lost 4; bases outside the gene matches: 3. The CDR3 spans 14 residues. The CDR3 here is CASSLGSSGETQYF. Written as DNA, the CDR3 is TGTGCCAGCAGTTTAGGCTCTAGCGGAGAGACCCAGTACTTC.

J is TRBJ2-7 and V is TRBV28; D ambiguous. From germline, CDR1 is MDHEN and CDR2 SYDVKM. The ends were cut back, 5 bases at V and 0 bases at J, with 8 bases in the middle. The CDR3 has 13 residues. The CDR3 spells CASSPHPSYEQYF. Here the CDR3 DNA reads TGTGCCAGCAGTCCCCACCCCTCCTACGAGCAGTACTTC.

This clonotype was seen only a few times. The J gene is TRBJ1-1, the V gene TRBV5-1; D unresolved. The V end lost 3 bases, the J end lost 4 bases, and 19 bases lay between the germline ends. Germline-derived CDR1 and CDR2 are SGHRS and YFSETQ. This CDR3 contains 16 residues. The CDR3 DNA reads TGCGCCAGCAGCTCCGATAATGGGCTTTCGGGCACTGAAGCTTTCTTT. It is translated as CASSSDNGLSGTEAFF.

This clonotype occurred a few times. This chain joins TRBV19 and TRBJ2-3; 8 positions match TRBD2. The CDR3 has 13 residues. The V segment lost 8 bases and the J segment 1 base; nucleotides outside the gene matches: 2. Germline V gives CDR1 LNHDA, CDR2 SQIVND (reference sequence). CDR3 DNA: TGTGCCAGTGCTAGCGGGCGCACAGATACGCAGTATTTT. This translates into CASASGRTDTQYF.

The rearrangement joins TRBV4-2 to TRBJ2-7; weak D call: TRBD2 (7 bases). With 5 bases removed from V and 2 bases from J, the gap between germline ends came to 22 bases. CDR1 LGHNA and CDR2 YNFKEQ come from the germline V gene. The CDR3 consists of 17 residues. CDR3 region: CASSKQPGGGAAYEQYF. DNA of the CDR3: TGTGCCAGCAGCAAACAACCTGGGGGGGGGGCGGCCTACGAGCAGTACTTC.

This clonotype was picked up a small number of times. V and J are TRBV2 and TRBJ2-3; D is undetermined. CDR1 and CDR2 from the germline V gene are SNHLY and FYNNEI. The CDR3 length is 12 residues. The germline V and J ends were trimmed by 3 bases and 6 bases, with 7 bases remaining between them. The CDR3 loop is CASSDQGDTQYF. CDR3 bases: TGTGCCAGCAGTGACCAAGGGGATACGCAGTATTTT.

The chain recombines TRBV19 with TRBJ1-2, with TRBD1 matching over 7 bases. The V gene end was trimmed by 5 bases and the J gene end by 7 bases; junction bases not matched to a gene: 10. Germline V gives CDR1 LNHDA, CDR2 SQIVND (reference sequence). This CDR3 comprises 14 residues. The CDR3 protein is CASSPREQGTGYTF. CDR3 DNA sequence: TGTGCCAGTAGTCCTCGTGAACAGGGGACTGGCTACACCTTC.

This clonotype appeared a few times. The V call is TRBV7-2, the J call TRBJ2-5; D is perhaps TRBD1 or TRBD2 (5 bases each). The V end lost 5 bases, the J end lost 3 bases, and 13 bases lay between the germline ends. The germline V gene encodes CDR1 SGHTA and CDR2 FQGNSA. This CDR3 comprises 14 residues. CDR3 sequence reads: CASSPPRGEETQYF. The CDR3 nucleotides are TGTGCCAGCAGCCCCCCACGAGGGGAAGAGACCCAGTACTTC.

V gene TRBV27 combines with J gene TRBJ2-1; weak D call: TRBD2 (5 bases). V was shortened by 3 bases and J by 7 bases, with 10 bases between the two germline ends. Germline lookup yields CDR1 MNHEY and CDR2 SMNVEV (reference sequence). The CDR3 spans 13 residues. The CDR3 sequence: CASSFGEVNEQFF. For the CDR3, the DNA is TGTGCCAGCAGTTTCGGGGAAGTTAATGAGCAGTTCTTC.

In regard to this clonotype: Germline and junction disagree at one end, which may indicate a read error. The chain uses TRBV12-3 or TRBV12-4 and TRBJ2-1, with a weak D call TRBD2 (5 bases). This CDR3 spans 11 amino acids. CDR3 DNA sequence: TGTGCCAGCTCCTCCCCCGGGATTGGGATCTTC. It is translated as CASSSPGIGIF.

The J gene is TRBJ2-1, the V gene TRBV7-4; 11 bases are a match to TRBD2. This CDR3 has 16 residues. Per the germline V gene, CDR1 is SGHVT and CDR2 is SQSDAQ. V shed 3 bases and J 6 bases; nucleotides not matched to a gene: 7. The CDR3 loop reads CASSFISGRGTNEQFF. The DNA for the CDR3 is TGTGCCAGCAGCTTCATTAGCGGGAGGGGGACCAATGAGCAGTTCTTC.